These 19 T cell receptor beta chains share one sample of origin, sequenced in a study of control samples from healthy donors and cancer patients (dated by TCRdb to 2018 to 2020). The library came from the immunoSEQ multiplex PCR assay. The clones in this table, taken by TCRdb from immuneACCESS, are in-frame only. Not every clone is retained; where verified, under half of the shortfall comes from an unresolved V gene, and the cause of the rest is unknown. The sample table holds roughly 84,000 clones, of which 75% to 95% were seen once. Of the sample, approximately 15% is held by the ten largest clones. Sequences were obtained from blood. Source of these receptors: a man aged 50 to 59 in good health.

This clone is a singleton in its sample. The rearrangement links TRBV10-3 to TRBJ2-1; TRBD1 might be the D (5 bases). Trimming pared 0 bases from V and 5 bases from J, leaving 14 bases between. Per germline, CDR1 ENHRY and CDR2 SYGVKD. This CDR3 region has 16 residues. CDR3 amino acids: CAISESRVGVDNEQFF. The CDR3 DNA reads as TGTGCCATCAGTGAGTCCAGGGTAGGGGTGGACAATGAGCAGTTCTTC.

J is TRBJ2-7 and V is TRBV5-1, with 7 bases that match TRBD1. The germline gives CDR1 SGHRS, CDR2 YFSETQ. The CDR3 length is 14 residues. J gave up 5 bases and V 0 bases, and 5 bases lay outside the gene matches. In nucleotides, the CDR3 is TGCGCCAGCAGCTTGGGACAGGGATCCAACGAGCAGTACTTC. This codes for CASSLGQGSNEQYF.

Only one count was recorded for this clone. A read error may produce the germline difference seen at one junction end. The V gene is TRBV6-1, the J gene TRBJ1-4, with a possible D match to TRBD1 (5 bases). The CDR3 length is 14 residues. Germline V lookup: CDR1 MNHNS, CDR2 SASEGT. DNA for the CDR3: TGTGCCAGCAGTGAATCTCTAGTTTTTCCCCGGACAACATTT. The encoded protein is CASSESLVFPRTTF.

The CDR3 here is CASSLSSQGYSRKLFF. The DNA for the CDR3 is TGTGCCAGCAGCCTATCGTCACAGGGATATTCGAGGAAACTGTTTTTT. The rearrangement links TRBV7-8 to TRBJ1-4, with D maybe TRBD1 (6 bases). Per the germline V gene, CDR1 is SGHVS and CDR2 is FQNEAQ. Trimming took 5 bases from V and 11 from J, leaving 24 bases between them. This CDR3 has 16 residues. The complete variable domain, with remaining parts taken from reference TRBV7-8 and TRBJ1-4, reads GAGVSQSPRYKVAKRGQDVALRCDPISGHVSLFWYQQALGQGPEFLTYFQNEAQLDKSGLPSDRFFAERPEGSVSTLKIQRTQQEDSAVYLCASSLSSQGYSRKLFFGSGTQLSVL.

This clone showed up just a few times. The chain joins TRBV27 to TRBJ1-4; D gene ambiguous. Per germline, CDR1 MNHEY and CDR2 SMNVEV (reference sequence). This CDR3 region has 14 residues. Between the trimmed V and J ends, which lost 6 bases and 1 base, there was a span of 9 bases. The CDR3 sequence: CASRIVGTNEKLFF. CDR3 DNA sequence: TGTGCCAGCAGAATCGTAGGAACTAATGAAAAACTGTTTTTT.

The chain is built from TRBV2 and TRBJ1-5; no clear D gene. The V and J ends lost 7 bases and 0 bases respectively, with 7 bases between them. The germline V gene has CDR1 SNHLY and CDR2 FYNNEI. The CDR3 spans 13 residues. The CDR3 DNA reads as TGTGCCAGCAAGCCCGTTAGCAATCAGCCCCAGCATTTT. Amino acid sequence: CASKPVSNQPQHF.

V is TRBV7-2 and J is TRBJ2-3; D unclear. This CDR3 spans 15 amino acids. Trimming removed 0 bases at V and 2 bases at J, with 9 bases between. The germline gives CDR1 SGHTA, CDR2 FQGNSA. DNA for the CDR3: TGTGCCAGCAGCTTAGCACGGCGTTACACAGATACGCAGTATTTT. Translated: CASSLARRYTDTQYF.

The chain links TRBV19 to TRBJ1-5, with TRBD1 matching 8 bases. The V gene end was trimmed by 5 bases and the J gene end by 6 bases; junction bases not matched to a gene: 3. Germline V gives CDR1 LNHDA, CDR2 SQIVND (reference sequence). The CDR3 is 13 residues long. CDR3: CASSLQGGQPQHF. In DNA form, the CDR3 reads TGTGCCAGTAGTTTACAGGGGGGTCAGCCCCAGCATTTT.

The chain combines TRBV18 with TRBJ2-1; perhaps TRBD2 as D (5 bases). The CDR3 contains 14 residues. The V and J ends lost 3 bases and 5 bases respectively, with 11 bases between them. Per germline, CDR1 KGHSH and CDR2 LQKENI. CDR3 protein: CASSPKDGNNEQFF. CDR3 nucleotide sequence: TGTGCCAGCTCACCTAAAGACGGGAACAATGAGCAGTTCTTC.

This chain links TRBV7-9 with TRBJ2-2; D possibly corresponds to TRBD1 (5 bases). The CDR3 has 17 residues. Trimming removed 4 bases from V and 1 base from J, with 16 bases in between. Germline CDR1 SEHNR, CDR2 FQNEAQ (reference sequence). CDR3 protein: CASSWTSDRRNTGELFF. The CDR3 coding sequence is TGTGCCAGCAGCTGGACGAGCGACAGAAGGAACACCGGGGAGCTGTTTTTT. Combining the CDR3 with reference TRBV7-9 and TRBJ2-2 gives the whole variable domain DTGVSQNPRHKITKRGQNVTFRCDPISEHNRLYWYRQTLGQGPEFLTYFQNEAQLEKSRLLSDRFSAERPKGSFSTLEIQRTEQGDSAMYLCASSWTSDRRNTGELFFGEGSRLTVL.

This chain connects TRBV15 to TRBJ1-1; TRBD1 matches at 10 bases. Trimming took 0 bases from V and 4 from J; bases not matched to a gene: 5. The CDR3 covers 16 residues. The germline V gene has CDR1 LNHNV and CDR2 YYDKDF (reference sequence). The CDR3: CATSREPGQGITEAFF. The DNA of the CDR3 is TGTGCCACCAGCAGAGAACCGGGACAGGGGATCACTGAAGCTTTCTTT.

The V call is TRBV19, the J call TRBJ2-4, with TRBD2 identical over 11 bases. The germline CDR1 and CDR2 sequences are LNHDA and SQIVND (reference sequence). The CDR3 spans 13 residues. After removal of 5 bases from V and 13 bases from J, the junction contained 7 bases not matched to a gene. The chain's CDR3 is CASSPQTSGAQYF. Here the CDR3 DNA reads TGTGCCAGTAGTCCTCAGACTAGCGGGGCCCAGTACTTC. Combining the CDR3 with reference TRBV19 and TRBJ2-4 gives the whole variable domain DGGITQSPKYLFRKEGQNVTLSCEQNLNHDAMYWYRQDPGQGLRLIYYSQIVNDFQKGDIAEGYSVSREKKESFPLTVTSAQKNPTAFYLCASSPQTSGAQYFGAGTRLSVL.

This rearrangement joins TRBV6-5 to TRBJ2-7; D is perhaps TRBD2 (6 bases). Germline V CDR1 and CDR2: MNHEY, SVGAGI. V was clipped by 6 bases and J by 5 bases, with 17 bases between them. The CDR3 length is 14 residues. CDR3 nucleotide sequence: TGTGCCAGCAGGCGGGGTTCGATTGTCCACGAGCAGTACTTC. Its protein product is CASRRGSIVHEQYF.

The chain joins TRBV7-9 to TRBJ1-1; the D gene is possibly TRBD1 (5 bases). V gave up 5 bases and J gave up 1 base, with 14 bases separating them. This CDR3 contains 15 residues. The germline gives CDR1 SEHNR, CDR2 FQNEAQ (reference sequence). The CDR3 loop is CASSRAGTENTEAFF. As DNA, the CDR3 is TGTGCCAGCAGCCGCGCCGGGACTGAGAACACTGAAGCTTTCTTT.

In DNA, the CDR3 is TGTGCCAGCAGCTTAACATCCACCAATGAAAAACTGTTTTTT. Protein product: CASSLTSTNEKLFF. The chain recombines TRBV7-8 with TRBJ1-4; D unclear. Germline lookup yields CDR1 SGHVS and CDR2 FQNEAQ. There are 14 residues in the CDR3. Between the trimmed V and J ends, which lost 2 bases and 5 bases, there was a span of 9 bases.

The gene calls are TRBV24-1 and TRBJ1-5; no definite D call. Germline lookup yields CDR1 KGHDR and CDR2 SFDVKD. The CDR3 has 16 amino acids. With 2 bases removed from V and 1 base from J, the gap between germline ends came to 11 bases. CDR3 residues: CATSDSGVTSNQPQHF. In nucleotides, the CDR3 is TGTGCCACCAGTGATTCCGGTGTAACCAGCAATCAGCCCCAGCATTTT.

The table lists this clone with a count of one. The chain combines TRBV7-2 with TRBJ1-1; D unresolved. The germline V gene has CDR1 SGHTA and CDR2 FQGNSA. The CDR3 is 14 residues long. The V and J ends lost 1 base and 7 bases respectively, with 13 bases between them. The CDR3 sequence: CASSLGMEGREAFF. The CDR3 DNA reads as TGTGCCAGCAGCTTAGGGATGGAAGGGCGTGAAGCTTTCTTT.

The chain is built from TRBV5-6 and TRBJ2-3; D is undetermined. There are 12 residues in the CDR3. V was pared by 3 bases and J by 6 bases, with 8 bases between. Germline CDR1 and CDR2: SGHDT and YYEEEE. The CDR3 DNA reads TGTGCCAGCAGCTCTAGGGCGGATACGCAGTATTTT. Protein sequence: CASSSRADTQYF.

A remark on this clone: Different DNA sequences within this sample yield the same CDR3. The CDR3 coding sequence is TGTGCCAGCAGTCCGACAGTACCTAATTCACCCCTCCACTTT. Translated: CASSPTVPNSPLHF. The chain carries TRBV6-5 and TRBJ1-6, with a tentative D call TRBD1 (5 bases). The germline gives CDR1 MNHEY, CDR2 SVGAGI. Trimming left V 5 bases short and J 6 bases short, with 11 bases between. This CDR3 contains 14 residues.